The 31 T cell receptor beta chains listed next were all sequenced from one sample in a study of blood T cell repertoires in COVID-19. Only in-frame clones appear in the TCRdb table, and some are missing; sequencing was by immunoSEQ multiplex PCR. The table includes about 170,000 clones, about 80% detected once. Sequencing was carried out using PBMCs or T cells enriched from blood (not recorded which). Receptor source: a woman in her 70s in a cohort exposed to, infected with or recovered from COVID-19 (not recorded which).

This clone was recorded only once. In the same sample, other DNA sequences code for this CDR3. The V gene is TRBV5-1, the J gene TRBJ2-7, with 7 bases fitting TRBD2. Per the germline V gene, CDR1 is SGHRS and CDR2 is YFSETQ. The CDR3 is made up of 15 amino acids. Unmatched junction bases numbered 9, after V lost 0 bases and J lost 6 bases. Here the CDR3 reads CASSLGLAGVGEQYF. As DNA, the CDR3 is TGCGCCAGCAGCTTGGGACTAGCTGGGGTCGGCGAGCAGTACTTC. The complete variable domain, with remaining parts taken from reference TRBV5-1 and TRBJ2-7, reads KAGVTQTPRYLIKTRGQQVTLSCSPISGHRSVSWYQQTPGQGLQFLFEYFSETQRNKGNFPGRFSGRQFSNSRSEMNVSTLELGDSALYLCASSLGLAGVGEQYFGPGTRLTVT.

The chain couples TRBV15 to TRBJ1-5; D may be TRBD1 (6 bases). The germline V gene encodes CDR1 LNHNV and CDR2 YYDKDF (reference sequence). The CDR3 consists of 15 residues. V was shortened by 3 bases and J by 5 bases, with 14 bases between the two germline ends. CDR3: CATSREPWTDQPQHF. The CDR3 DNA reads as TGTGCCACCAGCAGGGAACCCTGGACAGATCAGCCCCAGCATTTT.

This clone was seen a few times. The V and J genes are TRBV27 and TRBJ1-1; 7 bases map to TRBD1. After removal of 2 bases from V and 4 bases from J, the junction contained 4 bases not matched to a gene. Germline V gene lookup returns CDR1 MNHEY and CDR2 SMNVEV (reference sequence). The CDR3 covers 14 residues. This CDR3 reads CASSLTGAGTEAFF. DNA of the CDR3: TGTGCCAGCAGTTTAACAGGGGCGGGCACTGAAGCTTTCTTT.

The chain employs TRBV4-2 and TRBJ1-1; D is possibly TRBD1 (5 bases). Germline assignment: CDR1 LGHNA and CDR2 YNFKEQ. V lost 0 bases and J 1 base, leaving 9 bases between the germline ends. The CDR3 loop spans 15 amino acids. DNA for the CDR3: TGTGCCAGCAGCCAAGATGGCAGGGAGAACACTGAAGCTTTCTTT. This sequence encodes CASSQDGRENTEAFF.

This clone was picked up a small number of times. The chain has TRBV7-2 and TRBJ1-1; no reliable D call. Germline values: CDR1 SGHTA, CDR2 FQGNSA. CDR3 size: 13 residues. V lost 2 bases and J lost 7, with 11 bases in between. CDR3 bases: TGTGCCAGCAGCTTAACTGAGGAGGTTGAAGCTTTCTTT. This codes for CASSLTEEVEAFF.

V usage is TRBV18 and J usage is TRBJ1-1; weak D call: TRBD1 (5 bases). The CDR3 consists of 16 residues. Germline V gene sequence: CDR1 KGHSH, CDR2 LQKENI. Trimming left V 4 bases short and J 0 bases short, with 15 bases between. CDR3 in amino acids: CASSQRAVTVNTEAFF. The DNA for the CDR3 is TGTGCCAGCTCACAAAGGGCGGTGACAGTGAACACTGAAGCTTTCTTT.

The chain has TRBV23-1 and TRBJ2-3, with 9 nucleotides matching TRBD1. TRBV23-1 is an open reading frame, and its role is uncertain. The CDR3 is made up of 15 amino acids. J lost 4 bases, V lost 0 bases, and 2 bases had no gene match. The CDR3 coding sequence is TGCGCCAGCAGTCAATCCTGGGACAGGGCAGATACGCAGTATTTT. It translates to CASSQSWDRADTQYF.

This chain connects TRBV12-3 or TRBV12-4 to TRBJ1-2, with 12 bases identical to TRBD1. CDR3 length: 13 amino acids. The J segment lost 6 bases and the V segment lost 6 bases, leaving 2 bases of the junction unmatched. The CDR3 protein is CASRRDRGHGYTF. CDR3 sequence (DNA): TGTGCCAGCAGGAGGGACAGGGGGCATGGCTACACCTTC.

V is TRBV5-5 and J is TRBJ2-2; 7 bases align to TRBD1. V lost 4 bases, J lost 3 bases, and 9 bases stayed unmatched. CDR3 length: 16 residues. The germline V gene encodes CDR1 SGHKS and CDR2 YYEKEE (reference sequence). CDR3 DNA sequence: TGTGCCAGCAGCCGACAGGGCACGGTGGACACCGGGGAGCTGTTTTTT. Encoded protein: CASSRQGTVDTGELFF.

The chain combines TRBV24-1 with TRBJ2-1, with D possibly matching TRBD1 (6 bases). Germline V gene sequence: CDR1 KGHDR, CDR2 SFDVKD. This CDR3 comprises 16 residues. V gave up 7 bases and J gave up 0 bases, with 15 bases separating them. Here the CDR3 reads CATSDIGQSSYNEQFF. The CDR3 DNA is TGTGCCACCAGCGATATCGGACAGAGCTCCTACAATGAGCAGTTCTTC.

This clone was observed a few times. The V gene is TRBV6-5, the J gene TRBJ1-1; D call uncertain. Trimming shortened V by 0 bases and J by 1 base, and 9 bases separated the two germline ends. Germline V CDR1 and CDR2: MNHEY, SVGAGI. The CDR3 spans 15 residues. The CDR3 region is CASSYSKGANTEAFF. In nucleotides, the CDR3 is TGTGCCAGCAGTTACTCGAAGGGAGCGAACACTGAAGCTTTCTTT.

The chain links TRBV4-2 to TRBJ2-2, with TRBD1 identical over 10 bases. Germline CDR1 LGHNA, CDR2 YNFKEQ. V gave up 4 bases and J gave up 5 bases; unmatched junction bases: 1. CDR3 length: 14 amino acids. In DNA, the CDR3 is TGTGCCAGCAGCCCGGGACAGGGGACCGGGGAGCTGTTTTTT. This translates into CASSPGQGTGELFF.

The chain combines TRBV5-1 with TRBJ2-2; TRBD2 matches 8 bases. Germline loops: CDR1 SGHRS, CDR2 YFSETQ. V was clipped by 2 bases and J by 5 bases; unmatched bases: 5. CDR3 length equals 15 residues. The CDR3 DNA reads as TGCGCCAGCAGCTTAGCGGGAGAATATACCGGGGAGCTGTTTTTT. Translated, it gives CASSLAGEYTGELFF.

This clone turned up a few times. The rearrangement uses TRBV28 and TRBJ2-3, with D perhaps TRBD2 (7 bases). Germline assignment: CDR1 MDHEN and CDR2 SYDVKM. The V end was cut by 6 bases, the J end by 1 base, with 17 bases between. The CDR3 sequence is 16 residues long. The CDR3 reads CASSPHGGAGTDTQYF. CDR3 bases: TGTGCCAGCAGCCCCCATGGGGGGGCGGGCACAGATACGCAGTATTTT.

The genes are TRBV7-2 and TRBJ2-5, with TRBD2 matching 10 bases. Germline CDR1 SGHTA, CDR2 FQGNSA. CDR3 size: 15 residues. V gave up 5 bases and J gave up 5 bases; unmatched junction bases: 8. The CDR3 protein is CASSPVSGRRETQYF. DNA of the CDR3: TGTGCCAGCAGCCCAGTTAGCGGGAGGAGGGAGACCCAGTACTTC. The whole variable domain, filled in from reference TRBV7-2 and TRBJ2-5, reads GAGVSQSPSNKVTEKGKDVELRCDPISGHTALYWYRQSLGQGLEFLIYFQGNSAPDKSGLPSDRFSAERTGGSVSTLTIQRTQQEDSAVYLCASSPVSGRRETQYFGPGTRLLVL.

This clone showed up just once. The gene calls are TRBV4-1 and TRBJ2-5; the match to TRBD2 covers 8 bases. Germline values: CDR1 MGHRA, CDR2 YSYEKL. This CDR3 region has 14 residues. V shed 6 bases, J shed 3 bases, and the junction held 6 bases outside the gene matches. CDR3 amino acids: CASRNLGGEETQYF. Written as DNA, the CDR3 is TGCGCCAGCAGGAACCTCGGGGGGGAAGAGACCCAGTACTTC.

J is TRBJ2-7 and V is TRBV28; TRBD2 might be the D (6 bases). This CDR3 has 15 amino acids. V lost 6 bases, J lost 2 bases, and 17 bases lay in between. Germline CDR1 MDHEN, CDR2 SYDVKM. The CDR3 DNA follows: TGTGCCAGCAGAAAACACGGAGGGCAAACCTACGAGCAGTACTTC. Translating gives CASRKHGGQTYEQYF. Full variable domain (remainder filled in from reference TRBV28 and TRBJ2-7): DVKVTQSSRYLVKRTGEKVFLECVQDMDHENMFWYRQDPGLGLRLIYFSYDVKMKEKGDIPEGYSVSREKKERFSLILESASTNQTSMYLCASRKHGGQTYEQYFGPGTRLTVT.

This rearrangement joins TRBV4-1 to TRBJ2-7, with 13 bases fitting TRBD2. V lost 3 bases to trimming and J lost 5 bases; unmatched junction nucleotides: 4. Germline assignment: CDR1 MGHRA and CDR2 YSYEKL. The CDR3 runs 15 residues. CDR3 sequence reads: CASSQGLAGWDEQYF. The CDR3 coding sequence is TGCGCCAGCAGCCAGGGACTAGCGGGATGGGACGAGCAGTACTTC.

The V gene is TRBV6-5, the J gene TRBJ1-2; 10 nucleotides line up with TRBD1. This CDR3 comprises 13 residues. V gave up 6 bases and J gave up 4 bases; unmatched junction bases: 2. The germline V gene encodes CDR1 MNHEY and CDR2 SVGAGI. CDR3 coding DNA: TGTGCCAGCAGCCGGGACAGGGGCTATGGCTACACCTTC. Amino acids: CASSRDRGYGYTF.

J is TRBJ1-1 and V is TRBV7-9; the D gene is possibly TRBD1 (6 bases). The CDR3 consists of 15 residues. CDR1 and CDR2 from the germline V gene are SEHNR and FQNEAQ (reference sequence). V shed 5 bases and J shed 4 bases, with 17 bases lying between them. DNA of the CDR3: TGTGCCAGCAGCCATGTGCGGGGGGCCAGCACTGAAGCTTTCTTT. Protein sequence: CASSHVRGASTEAFF.

The V gene is TRBV10-1, the J gene TRBJ2-1; 8 bases agree with TRBD2. The ends lost 4 bases at V and 6 bases at J; junction bases unmatched: 11. CDR3 size: 16 residues. CDR1 is WNHNN and CDR2 is SYGVQD in the germline V gene (reference sequence). CDR3 amino acids: CASSVGSGIVSNEQFF. The CDR3 nucleotides read TGCGCCAGCAGTGTTGGTAGCGGGATAGTCTCCAATGAGCAGTTCTTC.

This clone was counted a single time. The chain is built from TRBV5-4 and TRBJ2-1; 9 bases map to TRBD1. The CDR3 loop spans 15 amino acids. CDR1 is SGHNT, CDR2 YYREEE, per germline (reference sequence). The V and J ends lost 1 base and 7 bases, in that order; junction bases with no gene match: 6. Here the CDR3 reads CASSLKTGGSNEQFF. The DNA of the CDR3 is TGTGCCAGCAGCTTGAAGACAGGGGGATCGAATGAGCAGTTCTTC.

This clone is a singleton in its sample. This chain connects TRBV19 to TRBJ2-7, with 9 bases that match TRBD1. Germline V gene data show CDR1 as LNHDA and CDR2 as SQIVND (reference sequence). V lost 4 bases and J lost 6; bases outside the gene matches: 7. The CDR3 covers 14 residues. CDR3 DNA: TGTGCCAGTAGTACTTCGGACAGGGGAAGCGAGCAGTACTTC. This translates into CASSTSDRGSEQYF.

V usage is TRBV7-6 and J usage is TRBJ2-7; 7 bases map to TRBD2. This CDR3 region has 14 residues. The V segment lost 5 bases and the J segment 3 bases; nucleotides outside the gene matches: 7. CDR1 is SGHVS and CDR2 is FNYEAQ in the germline V gene. DNA of the CDR3: TGTGCCAGCAGCCCCCTGCAGCGGGACTACGAGCAGTACTTC. This gives the protein CASSPLQRDYEQYF.

This clone was seen only a few times. The chain joins TRBV6-5 to TRBJ2-7; 9 nucleotides agree with TRBD1. From germline, CDR1 is MNHEY and CDR2 SVGAGI. The CDR3 totals 15 residues. The J segment lost 2 bases and the V segment lost 7 bases, leaving 9 bases of the junction unmatched. CDR3 sequence reads: CASKEQDRGPYEQYF. DNA of the CDR3: TGTGCCAGCAAAGAGCAGGACAGGGGACCCTACGAGCAGTACTTC.

This clone appeared once. The chain combines TRBV19 with TRBJ2-6, with TRBD1 identical over 12 bases. The CDR3 consists of 16 residues. The J segment lost 1 base and the V segment lost 9 bases, leaving 4 bases of the junction unmatched. The germline V gene has CDR1 LNHDA and CDR2 SQIVND (reference sequence). In nucleotides, the CDR3 is TGTGCCAGGATGGGACAGGGGGCTTCTGGGGCCAACGTCCTGACTTTC. This translates into CARMGQGASGANVLTF.

The chain carries TRBV5-6 and TRBJ2-5; no firm D call. The CDR3 extends over 11 amino acids. The V end was cut by 0 bases, the J end by 11 bases, with 8 bases between. Germline values: CDR1 SGHDT, CDR2 YYEEEE. The CDR3 spells CASSLGLEQYF. The CDR3 nucleotides are TGTGCCAGCAGCTTGGGGCTAGAACAGTACTTC.

Of note for this clone: This sample also contains other DNA sequences that code for the same CDR3. The chain uses TRBV5-1 and TRBJ1-1; 7 nucleotides match TRBD1. This CDR3 contains 14 residues. CDR1 and CDR2 from the germline V gene are SGHRS and YFSETQ. V gave up 2 bases and J gave up 2 bases; unmatched junction bases: 3. For the CDR3, the DNA is TGCGCCAGCAGCTTAACAGGGGAAAACACTGAAGCTTTCTTT. Translated: CASSLTGENTEAFF. Filled out from reference TRBV5-1 and TRBJ1-1, the complete variable domain reads KAGVTQTPRYLIKTRGQQVTLSCSPISGHRSVSWYQQTPGQGLQFLFEYFSETQRNKGNFPGRFSGRQFSNSRSEMNVSTLELGDSALYLCASSLTGENTEAFFGQGTRLTVV.

The V gene is TRBV5-1, the J gene TRBJ2-6, with 9 bases identical to TRBD2. The germline gives CDR1 SGHRS, CDR2 YFSETQ. The CDR3 loop spans 19 amino acids. V shed 0 bases, J shed 2 bases, and the junction held 9 bases outside the gene matches. The CDR3 here is CASSLDRGRARAGANVLTF. The CDR3 nucleotides are TGCGCCAGCAGCTTGGACCGCGGGAGGGCCAGAGCTGGGGCCAACGTCCTGACTTTC.

V and J are TRBV29-1 and TRBJ1-2, with TRBD1 identical over 8 bases. Germline V gene data show CDR1 as SQVTM and CDR2 as ANQGSEA. The CDR3 length is 12 residues. V dropped 5 bases and J dropped 4; count of bases not matched to a gene: 3. The CDR3 nucleotides are TGCAGCGTTCAGGACAGGGCCTATGGCTACACCTTC. It yields the protein CSVQDRAYGYTF.

The genes are TRBV4-1 and TRBJ1-1; D perhaps matches TRBD1 (5 bases). In germline, CDR1 is MGHRA, CDR2 YSYEKL. V lost 0 bases and J 4 bases, leaving 15 bases between the germline ends. This CDR3 is 16 amino acids long. CDR3 in amino acids: CASSQDQRVGGTEAFF. DNA for the CDR3: TGCGCCAGCAGCCAAGATCAAAGGGTCGGGGGCACTGAAGCTTTCTTT.